Listed below are T cell receptor beta chains from one sample, sequenced in a study of blood T cell repertoires in COVID-19. Produced via immunoSEQ multiplex PCR; TCRdb's table is partial and in-frame only. The sample shows 300,000 to 400,000 clones, 85% to 90% of them seen only once. Sequencing input: peripheral blood. The source is a woman in her thirties with COVID-19, enrolled during active disease. Both conserved end residues are trimmed from each CDR3.

>TRBV12-5|TRBJ2-3
ASALGTGDTQY
>TRBV3-1/TRBV3-2|TRBJ1-5
ASSQGQSWSQPQH
>TRBV3-1/TRBV3-2|TRBJ1-1
ASSQEGARNTEAF
>TRBV18|TRBJ2-7
ASSPGTSGRVHEQY
>TRBV7-9|TRBJ2-7
AIRGDTSTYEQY
>TRBV5-1|TRBJ1-1
ASSLPTGNTEAF
>TRBV9|TRBJ1-2
ASSGANYGYT
>TRBV14|TRBJ2-7
ASSSWRSGEQY
>TRBV30|TRBJ1-4
AWSTGVANEKLF
>TRBV27|TRBJ2-1
ASSLLTVTSYEQF
>TRBV5-1|TRBJ2-2
ASSGTGGTGELF
>TRBV30|TRBJ2-7
AWSVLNGEQY
>TRBV2|TRBJ1-3
ASKPTGAGNTIY
>TRBV7-9|TRBJ1-6
ASSPGYNSPLH